Following are 24 T cell receptor beta chains from one sample sequenced in a study of T cell repertoires in cytomegalovirus infection. TCRdb processed the reads anew with MiXCR; each CDR3 protein has one entry. In the table there are approximately 400,000 distinct CDR3 sequences, approximately 31% of which are singletons. The sample comprised PBMCs. The receptors come from a human donor in good health (CMV status not recorded). Some clones in this sample may be carry-over from other donors' samples.

In this sample, this clonotype turned up many times. This chain's CDR3 is CASSLLAGVTDTQYF. The CDR3 DNA reads TGTGCCAGCAGTTTACTAGCGGGGGTGACAGATACGCAGTATTTT. This chain links TRBV12-3 or TRBV12-4 with TRBJ2-3, with 10 nucleotides matching TRBD2. CDR3 size: 15 residues. V gave up 2 bases and J gave up 3 bases; unmatched junction bases: 2.

This clonotype came up many times. This chain links TRBV12-3 or TRBV12-4 with TRBJ1-5; weak D call: TRBD1 (5 bases). Deletions cut 7 bases from V and 4 bases from J, with 11 bases between. The CDR3 sequence is 13 residues long. The CDR3 reads CASTSRGNQPQHF. CDR3 sequence (DNA): TGTGCCAGCACATCCCGGGGGAATCAGCCCCAGCATTTT.

CDR3 DNA sequence: TGTGCCAGCAGCTTAGCGCGGCAGGGAACGCGAAGGGGCAATGAAGCTTTCTTT. Its translation is CASSLARQGTRRGNEAFF. The gene calls are TRBV7-8 and TRBJ1-1; D is possibly TRBD1 (5 bases). The ends were cut back, 0 bases at V and 7 bases at J, with 24 bases in the middle. The CDR3 is 18 amino acids. Looked up from germline, CDR1 is SGHVS and CDR2 is FQNEAQ. The entire variable domain, with the rest obtained from reference TRBV7-8 and TRBJ1-1, is as follows: GAGVSQSPRYKVAKRGQDVALRCDPISGHVSLFWYQQALGQGPEFLTYFQNEAQLDKSGLPSDRFFAERPEGSVSTLKIQRTQQEDSAVYLCASSLARQGTRRGNEAFFGQGTRLTVV.

This clonotype occurred once. V usage is TRBV20-1 and J usage is TRBJ2-5; 10 nucleotides match TRBD1. The CDR3 length is 15 residues. Per germline, CDR1 DFQATT and CDR2 SNEGSKA (reference sequence). Unmatched junction bases numbered 10, after V lost 6 bases and J lost 3 bases. CDR3 loop: CSAREAGTGEETQYF. CDR3 bases: TGCAGTGCCAGGGAGGCCGGGACAGGGGAAGAGACCCAGTACTTC.

This clonotype has at least ten counts. This chain links TRBV7-8 with TRBJ1-2, with unresolved D. There are 14 residues in the CDR3. Trimming stripped 5 bases from V and 12 bases from J, with 22 bases between. CDR1 and CDR2 (germline): SGHVS, FQNEAQ. The CDR3 bases are TGTGCCAGCAGCCCTAAACGGGTACCACTTCTCCACACCTTC. Translating gives CASSPKRVPLLHTF.

The V call is TRBV6-6, the J call TRBJ2-3; D uncertain. Looked up from germline, CDR1 is MNHNY and CDR2 is SVGAGI (reference sequence). The CDR3 is 15 amino acids. In DNA, the CDR3 is TGTGCGACGGCAATAGGGTTCGCGGGCACAGATACGCAGTATTTT. It is translated as CATAIGFAGTDTQYF.

Of note for this clonotype: Being one base from a much bigger clone, this may be a read error. The J gene is TRBJ1-6, the V gene TRBV11-2, with D perhaps matching TRBD1 (6 bases). The germline V gene has CDR1 SGHAT and CDR2 FQNNGV. V dropped 2 bases and J dropped 7 bases, with 15 bases sitting between them. The length of the CDR3 is 16 residues. This chain's CDR3 is CASSLNGDIPNSPLHF. The CDR3 nucleotides are TGTGCCAGCAGCTTAAATGGGGACATCCCAAATTCACCCCTCCACTTT.

The chain employs TRBV3-1 and TRBJ1-1; D not resolved. This CDR3 spans 14 amino acids. CDR1 and CDR2 (germline): LGHDT, YNNKEL (reference sequence). V lost 1 base and J 8 bases, leaving 14 bases between the germline ends. The CDR3 sequence: CASSQGAGGAEAFF. The CDR3 DNA is TGTGCCAGCAGCCAAGGGGCCGGAGGAGCGGAAGCTTTCTTT.

This clonotype has a handful of counts. The chain has TRBV7-2 and TRBJ2-7; D not certain. With 2 bases removed from V and 6 bases from J, the gap between germline ends came to 8 bases. The length of the CDR3 is 12 residues. Germline-derived CDR1 and CDR2 are SGHTA and FQGNSA. CDR3 residues: CASSLFSSEQYF. In DNA form, the CDR3 reads TGTGCCAGCAGCTTATTTTCTAGCGAGCAGTACTTC.

This clonotype appeared a few times. The rearrangement links TRBV5-1 to TRBJ2-1; D is ambiguous. This CDR3 region has 14 residues. Germline CDR1 is SGHRS and CDR2 is YFSETQ. V dropped 3 bases and J dropped 4 bases, with 11 bases sitting between them. CDR3 in DNA: TGCGCCAGCAGCTCGGATGTTCCTTACAATGAGCAGTTCTTC. This sequence encodes CASSSDVPYNEQFF.

This clonotype was counted between two and nine times. The V and J genes are TRBV7-9 and TRBJ2-7, with a tentative D call TRBD1 (6 bases). CDR1 and CDR2 from the germline V gene are SEHNR and FQNEAQ (reference sequence). Trimming removed 5 bases at V and 7 bases at J, with 12 bases between. The CDR3 length is 12 residues. The CDR3 DNA follows: TGTGCCAGCAGCCCCCCCGGACAGGAGCAGTACTTC. Its protein is CASSPPGQEQYF.

The rearrangement uses TRBV5-5 and TRBJ1-6; TRBD1 is a possible D gene (5 bases). The V end lost 4 bases, the J end lost 9 bases, and 17 bases lay between the germline ends. CDR3 size: 15 residues. From germline, CDR1 is SGHKS and CDR2 YYEKEE (reference sequence). The CDR3 loop reads CASSLIARGISPLHF. CDR3 DNA: TGTGCCAGCAGCCTAATCGCCCGGGGCATTTCACCCCTCCACTTT.

This clonotype has more than one count but fewer than ten. The chain couples TRBV6-1 to TRBJ1-1; TRBD1 might be the D (5 bases). Germline V CDR1 and CDR2: MNHNS, SASEGT. Between the trimmed V and J ends, which lost 5 bases and 1 base, there was a span of 11 bases. CDR3 length equals 14 residues. The CDR3 loop reads CASSTGLTNTEAFF. The CDR3 DNA follows: TGTGCCAGCAGTACGGGACTTACGAACACTGAAGCTTTCTTT.

The sample holds many counts of this clonotype. The chain has TRBV7-2 and TRBJ1-1; 8 bases agree with TRBD1. Germline CDR1 SGHTA, CDR2 FQGNSA. J was trimmed by 5 bases and V by 4 bases; bases with no gene match: 9. The CDR3 has 15 amino acids. The CDR3 region is CASSSYLQGGTEAFF. The CDR3 DNA reads TGTGCCAGCAGCTCCTACCTACAGGGGGGGACTGAAGCTTTCTTT. The full variable domain, in which reference TRBV7-2 and TRBJ1-1 provide the parts outside the CDR3, is GAGVSQSPSNKVTEKGKDVELRCDPISGHTALYWYRQSLGQGLEFLIYFQGNSAPDKSGLPSDRFSAERTGGSVSTLTIQRTQQEDSAVYLCASSSYLQGGTEAFFGQGTRLTVV.

The V gene is TRBV4-2, the J gene TRBJ2-2, with 10 positions matching TRBD2. From germline, CDR1 is LGHNA and CDR2 YNFKEQ. V lost 3 bases to trimming and J lost 7 bases; unmatched junction nucleotides: 11. The CDR3 is made up of 17 amino acids. CDR3 DNA sequence: TGTGCCAGCAGCCACCCGAAAGCGGGGGGGCAGAGCGGGGAGCTGTTTTTT. Protein product: CASSHPKAGGQSGELFF.

Concerning this clonotype: Being one base from a much bigger clone, this may be a read error. This chain connects TRBV6-1 to TRBJ1-1; D is perhaps TRBD1 (5 bases). Germline CDR1 is MNHNS and CDR2 is SASEGT. CDR3 length: 17 residues. The CDR3 DNA sequence: TGTGCCAGCAGTGAATTCCCAGGGCCAGATATGAACACTGTAGCTTTCTTT. This sequence encodes CASSEFPGPDMNTVAFF.

The rearrangement links TRBV2 to TRBJ2-7; 13 bases fit TRBD2. The ends lost 4 bases at V and 1 base at J; junction bases unmatched: 7. The germline CDR1 and CDR2 sequences are SNHLY and FYNNEI. This CDR3 contains 17 residues. The CDR3 sequence: CASSGRGLAGASYEQYF. The DNA for the CDR3 is TGTGCCAGCAGTGGCCGCGGACTAGCGGGGGCTTCCTACGAGCAGTACTTC.

The chain has TRBV7-6 and TRBJ2-1, with TRBD2 matching over 10 bases. V trimming: 1 base; J trimming: 0 bases; junction bases outside the gene matches: 3. CDR1 SGHVS and CDR2 FNYEAQ come from the germline V gene. This CDR3 spans 17 amino acids. The CDR3 reads CASSLVASGSSYNEQFF. CDR3 nucleotides: TGTGCCAGCAGCTTAGTGGCTAGCGGGAGCTCCTACAATGAGCAGTTCTTC.

The V gene is TRBV6-5, the J gene TRBJ2-3, with 12 bases lining up with TRBD2. J gave up 4 bases and V 6 bases, and 5 bases lay outside the gene matches. Germline V gives CDR1 MNHEY, CDR2 SVGAGI. The CDR3 totals 15 residues. CDR3 sequence reads: CASRRPSGGADTQYF. The CDR3 nucleotides read TGTGCCAGCAGGCGACCTAGCGGGGGGGCAGATACGCAGTATTTT.

The chain carries TRBV19 and TRBJ2-3; no reliable D call. The V end lost 1 base, the J end lost 8 bases, and 7 bases lay between the germline ends. Germline lookup yields CDR1 LNHDA and CDR2 SQIVND (reference sequence). The CDR3 contains 12 residues. The CDR3 DNA follows: TGTGCCAGTAGTATAGTAGAGAGTACGCAGTATTTT. The encoded protein is CASSIVESTQYF.

The chain joins TRBV3-1 to TRBJ1-4; possible D gene TRBD1, 5 bases. The CDR3 spans 13 residues. Trimming removed 2 bases at V and 13 bases at J, with 14 bases between. Germline CDR1 is LGHDT and CDR2 is YNNKEL (reference sequence). This CDR3 is CASSQTSAGVLFF. The CDR3 DNA follows: TGTGCCAGCAGCCAAACAAGCGCGGGGGTACTGTTTTTT.

This clonotype was detected only a few times. The genes are TRBV11-2 and TRBJ1-2; possible D gene TRBD1, 6 bases. Germline V CDR1 and CDR2: SGHAT, FQNNGV. The CDR3 is made up of 17 amino acids. V was shortened by 5 bases and J by 4 bases, with 23 bases between the two germline ends. Written as DNA, the CDR3 is TGTGCCAGCAGCCCAAATCAGGGGCAGCGCCTTCTCTATGGCTACACCTTC. This sequence encodes CASSPNQGQRLLYGYTF.

V usage is TRBV12-3 or TRBV12-4 and J usage is TRBJ2-5, with TRBD1 as a possible D gene (5 bases). This CDR3 contains 14 residues. V was clipped by 4 bases and J by 0 bases, with 9 bases between them. The DNA of the CDR3 is TGTGCCAGCAGTTGGGGCAACAACCAAGAGACCCAGTACTTC. Amino acid sequence: CASSWGNNQETQYF.

In the case of this clonotype: A read error may be the cause here, since a much bigger clone is one base away. The rearrangement joins TRBV7-2 to TRBJ2-2, with unresolved D. This CDR3 spans 16 amino acids. CDR1 is SGHTA and CDR2 is FQGNSA in the germline V gene. CDR3 residues: CARSLAWQRNTGELFF. The CDR3 DNA is TGTGCCAGGAGCTTAGCTTGGCAGAGGAACACCGGGGAGCTGTTTTTT.